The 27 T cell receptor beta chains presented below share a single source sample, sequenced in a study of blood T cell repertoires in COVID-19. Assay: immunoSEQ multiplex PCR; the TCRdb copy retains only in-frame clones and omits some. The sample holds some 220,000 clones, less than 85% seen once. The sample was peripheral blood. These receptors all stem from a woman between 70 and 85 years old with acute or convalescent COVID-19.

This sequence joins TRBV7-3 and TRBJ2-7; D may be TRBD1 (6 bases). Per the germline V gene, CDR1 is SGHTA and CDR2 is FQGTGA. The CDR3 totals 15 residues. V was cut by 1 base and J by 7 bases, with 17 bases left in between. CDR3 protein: CASSLIRTASREQYF. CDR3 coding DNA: TGTGCCAGCAGCTTAATTCGGACAGCCTCTAGAGAGCAGTACTTC.

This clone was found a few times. In DNA form, the CDR3 reads TGTGCCAGCAGTTTTCTACAGGACAATGAGCAGTTCTTC. It yields the protein CASSFLQDNEQFF. The V and J genes are TRBV12-3 or TRBV12-4 and TRBJ2-1, with D possibly TRBD1 on 5 matching bases. The CDR3 runs to 13 residues. Trimming took off 3 bases at V and 5 bases at J, with 8 bases between the two ends.

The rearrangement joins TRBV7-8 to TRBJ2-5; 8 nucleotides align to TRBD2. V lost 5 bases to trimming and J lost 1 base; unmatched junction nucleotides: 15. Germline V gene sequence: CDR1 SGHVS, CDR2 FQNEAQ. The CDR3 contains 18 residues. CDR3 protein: CASSTLPPAGEIQETQYF. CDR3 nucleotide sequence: TGTGCCAGCAGCACTCTCCCTCCAGCGGGGGAAATCCAAGAGACCCAGTACTTC.

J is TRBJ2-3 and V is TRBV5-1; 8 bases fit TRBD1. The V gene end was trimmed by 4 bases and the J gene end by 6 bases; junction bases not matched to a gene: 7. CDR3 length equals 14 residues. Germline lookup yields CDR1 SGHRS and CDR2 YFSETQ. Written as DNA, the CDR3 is TGCGCCAGCAGCCCCCAGACAGGGGCGGATACGCAGTATTTT. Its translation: CASSPQTGADTQYF.

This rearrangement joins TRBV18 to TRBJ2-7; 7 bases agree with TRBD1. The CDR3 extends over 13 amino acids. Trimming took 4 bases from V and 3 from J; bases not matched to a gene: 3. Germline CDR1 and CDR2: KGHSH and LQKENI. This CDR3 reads CASSQGAHYEQYF. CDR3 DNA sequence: TGTGCCAGCTCACAGGGGGCACACTACGAGCAGTACTTC.

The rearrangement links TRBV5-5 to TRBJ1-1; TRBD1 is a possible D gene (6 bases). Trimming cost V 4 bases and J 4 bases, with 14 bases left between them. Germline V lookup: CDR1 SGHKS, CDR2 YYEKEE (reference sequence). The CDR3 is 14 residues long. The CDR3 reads CASSEHRVSTEAFF. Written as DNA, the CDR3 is TGTGCCAGCAGCGAGCACAGGGTAAGCACTGAAGCTTTCTTT.

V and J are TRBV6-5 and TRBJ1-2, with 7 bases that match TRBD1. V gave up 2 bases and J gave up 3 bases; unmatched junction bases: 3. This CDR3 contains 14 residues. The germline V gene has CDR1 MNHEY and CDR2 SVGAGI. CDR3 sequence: CASSYKDRYYGYTF. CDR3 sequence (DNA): TGTGCCAGCAGTTACAAGGACAGGTACTATGGCTACACCTTC.

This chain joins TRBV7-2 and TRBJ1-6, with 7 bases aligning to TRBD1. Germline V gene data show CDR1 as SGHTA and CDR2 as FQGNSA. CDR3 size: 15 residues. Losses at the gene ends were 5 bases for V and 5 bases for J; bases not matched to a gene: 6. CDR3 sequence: CASSTTGVNNSPLHF. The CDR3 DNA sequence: TGTGCCAGCAGCACAACAGGGGTAAATAATTCACCCCTCCACTTT.

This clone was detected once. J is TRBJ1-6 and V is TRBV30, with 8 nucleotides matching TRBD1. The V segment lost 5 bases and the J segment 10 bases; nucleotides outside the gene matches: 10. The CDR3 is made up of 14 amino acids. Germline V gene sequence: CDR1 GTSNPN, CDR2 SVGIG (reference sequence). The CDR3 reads CAWSTGTGLSPLHF. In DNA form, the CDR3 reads TGTGCCTGGTCAACCGGGACAGGTCTATCACCCCTCCACTTT.

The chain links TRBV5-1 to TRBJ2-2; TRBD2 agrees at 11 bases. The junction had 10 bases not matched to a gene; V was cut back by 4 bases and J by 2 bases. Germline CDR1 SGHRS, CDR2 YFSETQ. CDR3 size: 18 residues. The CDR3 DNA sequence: TGCGCCAGCAGCCTTAGGCGTAGCGGGGGGGCCAACACCGGGGAGCTGTTTTTT. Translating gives CASSLRRSGGANTGELFF.

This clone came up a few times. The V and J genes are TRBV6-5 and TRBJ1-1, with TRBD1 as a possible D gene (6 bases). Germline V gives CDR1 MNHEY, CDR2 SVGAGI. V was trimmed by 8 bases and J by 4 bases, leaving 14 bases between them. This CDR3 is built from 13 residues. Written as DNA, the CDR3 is TGTGCCAGCTGGGAAAGGGGGTTCACTGAAGCTTTCTTT. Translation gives CASWERGFTEAFF.

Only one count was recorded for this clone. The CDR3 region is CASSYATVGAFF. The CDR3 DNA follows: TGTGCCAGCAGCTATGCTACGGTCGGAGCTTTCTTT. The genes are TRBV7-9 and TRBJ1-1; D is uncertain. The ends were cut back, 4 bases at V and 10 bases at J, with 13 bases in the middle. CDR1 and CDR2 (germline): SEHNR, FQNEAQ (reference sequence). This CDR3 is 12 amino acids long.

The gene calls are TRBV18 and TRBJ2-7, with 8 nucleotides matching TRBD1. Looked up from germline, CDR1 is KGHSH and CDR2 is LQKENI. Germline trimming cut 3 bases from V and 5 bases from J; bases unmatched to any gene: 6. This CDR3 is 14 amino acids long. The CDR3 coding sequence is TGTGCCAGCTCACCGAGGACAGGGAGCGACGAGCAGTACGTC. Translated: CASSPRTGSDEQYV.

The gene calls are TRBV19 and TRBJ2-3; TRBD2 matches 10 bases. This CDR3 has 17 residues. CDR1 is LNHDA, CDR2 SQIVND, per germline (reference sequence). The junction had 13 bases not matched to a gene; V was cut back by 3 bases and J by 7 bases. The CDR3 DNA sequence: TGTGCCAGTAGTATCAGGGTAGGGCTAGCGGGGGTAAATACGCAGTATTTT. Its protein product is CASSIRVGLAGVNTQYF.

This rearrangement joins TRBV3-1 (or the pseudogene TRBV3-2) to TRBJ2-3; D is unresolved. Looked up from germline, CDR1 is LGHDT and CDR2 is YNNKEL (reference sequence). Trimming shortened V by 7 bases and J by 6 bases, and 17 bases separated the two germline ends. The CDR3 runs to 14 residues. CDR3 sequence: CASTLERPVDTQYF. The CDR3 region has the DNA TGTGCCAGCACCCTGGAGCGCCCGGTGGATACGCAGTATTTT.

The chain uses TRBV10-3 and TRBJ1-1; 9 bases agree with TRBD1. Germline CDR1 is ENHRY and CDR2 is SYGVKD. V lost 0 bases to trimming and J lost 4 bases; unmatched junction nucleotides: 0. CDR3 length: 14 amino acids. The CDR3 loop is CAISESTGGTEAFF. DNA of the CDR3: TGTGCCATCAGTGAGTCGACAGGGGGCACTGAAGCTTTCTTT.

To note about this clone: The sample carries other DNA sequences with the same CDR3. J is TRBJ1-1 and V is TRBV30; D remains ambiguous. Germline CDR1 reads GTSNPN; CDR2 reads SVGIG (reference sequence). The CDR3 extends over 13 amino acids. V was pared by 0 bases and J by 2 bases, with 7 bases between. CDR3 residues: CAWSVQVNTEAFF. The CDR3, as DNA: TGTGCCTGGAGTGTACAAGTCAACACTGAAGCTTTCTTT.

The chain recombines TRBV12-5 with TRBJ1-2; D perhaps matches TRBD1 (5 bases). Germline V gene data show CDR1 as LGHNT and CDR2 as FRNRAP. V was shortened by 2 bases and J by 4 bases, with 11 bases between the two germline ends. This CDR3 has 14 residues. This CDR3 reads CASGLYGGIYGYTF. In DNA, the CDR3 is TGTGCTAGTGGTTTGTACGGGGGTATCTATGGCTACACCTTC.

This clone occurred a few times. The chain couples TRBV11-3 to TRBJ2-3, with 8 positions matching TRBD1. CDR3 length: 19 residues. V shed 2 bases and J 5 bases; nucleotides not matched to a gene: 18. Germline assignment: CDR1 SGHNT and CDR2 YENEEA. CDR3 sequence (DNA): TGTGCCAGCAGCTTAAGAACCCGGACAGGGAAGTATAGGAGAGATACGCAGTATTTT. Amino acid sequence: CASSLRTRTGKYRRDTQYF.

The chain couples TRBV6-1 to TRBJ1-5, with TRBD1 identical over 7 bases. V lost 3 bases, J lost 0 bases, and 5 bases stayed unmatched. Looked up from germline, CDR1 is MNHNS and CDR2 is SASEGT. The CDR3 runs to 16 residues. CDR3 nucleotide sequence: TGTGCCAGCAGTGACCGACAGGGCAATAGCAATCAGCCCCAGCATTTT. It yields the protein CASSDRQGNSNQPQHF.

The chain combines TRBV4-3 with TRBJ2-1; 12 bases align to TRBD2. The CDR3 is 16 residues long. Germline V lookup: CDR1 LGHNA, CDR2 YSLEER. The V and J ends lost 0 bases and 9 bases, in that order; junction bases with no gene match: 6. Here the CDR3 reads CASSQDLLAGGGEQFF. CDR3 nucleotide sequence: TGCGCCAGCAGCCAAGACTTGCTAGCGGGGGGGGGTGAGCAGTTCTTC.

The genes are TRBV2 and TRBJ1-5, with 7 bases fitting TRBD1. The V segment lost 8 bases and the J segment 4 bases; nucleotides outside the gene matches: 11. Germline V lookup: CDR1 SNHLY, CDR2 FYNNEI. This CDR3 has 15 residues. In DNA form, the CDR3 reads TGTGCCAGCGGGAAAACAGGGGACCAAAATCAGCCCCAGCATTTT. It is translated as CASGKTGDQNQPQHF.

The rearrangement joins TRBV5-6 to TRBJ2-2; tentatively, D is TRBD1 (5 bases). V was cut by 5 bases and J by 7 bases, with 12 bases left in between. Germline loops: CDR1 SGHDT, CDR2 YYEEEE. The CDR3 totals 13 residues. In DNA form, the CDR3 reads TGTGCCAGCAGTCGACAGAGGAACGGGGAGCTGTTTTTT. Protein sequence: CASSRQRNGELFF.

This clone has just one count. The chain's CDR3 is CASSYSPGGQPQHF. CDR3 sequence (DNA): TGTGCCAGCAGTTACTCGCCAGGGGGACAGCCCCAGCATTTT. The rearrangement uses TRBV6-5 and TRBJ1-5; 7 positions match TRBD1. This CDR3 region has 14 residues. Per the germline V gene, CDR1 is MNHEY and CDR2 is SVGAGI. The V segment lost 0 bases and the J segment 7 bases; nucleotides outside the gene matches: 3.

The CDR3, as DNA: TGTGCCAGCAGCTTGACAGGGTCCAAAAACATTCAGTACTTC. It is translated as CASSLTGSKNIQYF. The chain has TRBV6-5 and TRBJ2-4, with 7 bases fitting TRBD1. The germline gives CDR1 MNHEY, CDR2 SVGAGI. The V and J ends lost 6 bases and 2 bases, in that order; junction bases with no gene match: 4. This CDR3 contains 14 residues.

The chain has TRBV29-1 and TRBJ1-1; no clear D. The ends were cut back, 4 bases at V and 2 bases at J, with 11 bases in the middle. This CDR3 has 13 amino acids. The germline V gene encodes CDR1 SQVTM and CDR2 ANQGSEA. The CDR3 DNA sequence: TGCAGCGTTGGGAGCGGGTTCAACACTGAAGCTTTCTTT. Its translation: CSVGSGFNTEAFF.

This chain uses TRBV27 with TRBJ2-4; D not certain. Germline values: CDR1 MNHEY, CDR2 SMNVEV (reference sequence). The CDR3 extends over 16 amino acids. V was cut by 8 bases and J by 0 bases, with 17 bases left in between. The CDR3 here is CASGPTLTLAKNIQYF. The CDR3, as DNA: TGTGCCAGCGGGCCGACACTTACACTAGCCAAAAACATTCAGTACTTC.